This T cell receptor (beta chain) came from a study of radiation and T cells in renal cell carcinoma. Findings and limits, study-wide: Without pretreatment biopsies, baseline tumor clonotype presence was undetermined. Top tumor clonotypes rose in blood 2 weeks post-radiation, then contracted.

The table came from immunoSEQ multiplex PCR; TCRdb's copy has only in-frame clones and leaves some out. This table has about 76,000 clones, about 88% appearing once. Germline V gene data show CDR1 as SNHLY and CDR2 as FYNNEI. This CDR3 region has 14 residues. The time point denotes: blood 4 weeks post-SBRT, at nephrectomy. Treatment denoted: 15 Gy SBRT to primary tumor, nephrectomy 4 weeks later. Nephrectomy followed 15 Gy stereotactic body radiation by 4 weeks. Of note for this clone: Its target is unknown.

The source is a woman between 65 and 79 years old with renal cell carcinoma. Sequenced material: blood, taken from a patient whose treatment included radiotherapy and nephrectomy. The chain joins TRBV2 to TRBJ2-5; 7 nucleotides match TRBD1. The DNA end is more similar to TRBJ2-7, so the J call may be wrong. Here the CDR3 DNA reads TGTGCCAGCCTTGAGGACAGGTACCTTTACGAGCAGTACTTC. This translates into CASLEDRYLYEQYF.